What follows are 21 T cell receptor beta chains derived from one specimen sequenced in a study of T cells in Graves' hyperthyroidism and ophthalmopathy. The TCR beta CDR3 regions underwent amplification using RNA transcripts as the source. HTBI primers were used for first-round RT-PCR of the TCR CDR3. TCRdb re-called the multiplex PCR reads through MiXCR, storing one row per CDR3 protein. The sample includes about 98,000 distinct CDR3 sequences, 35% to 50% of them seen just once. What was sequenced was peripheral blood or thyroid tissue (not recorded which). Source of these receptors: a woman in her 30s with Graves' hyperthyroidism.

The rearrangement uses TRBV20-1 and TRBJ1-5; D unclear. Trimming left V 3 bases short and J 0 bases short, with 12 bases between. The V gene's germline CDR1 is DFQATT and CDR2 SNEGSKA (reference sequence). The CDR3 totals 15 residues. The CDR3 DNA follows: TGCAGTGCTAGGCCGACTGGGAATAGCAATCAGCCCCAGCATTTT. It yields the protein CSARPTGNSNQPQHF.

This clonotype has a count of ten or more. V is TRBV4-1 and J is TRBJ1-4; D unresolved. Germline values: CDR1 MGHRA, CDR2 YSYEKL. This CDR3 has 15 amino acids. V gave up 1 base and J gave up 4 bases, with 10 bases separating them. CDR3 loop: CASSQGPAYNEKLFF. The CDR3 coding sequence is TGCGCCAGCAGCCAAGGTCCAGCGTATAATGAAAAACTGTTTTTT.

This clonotype was seen at least ten times. This may be a read error, as it is one base from a much larger clone. J is TRBJ1-1 and V is TRBV7-9; D not certain. Germline CDR1 is SEHNR and CDR2 is FQNEAQ (reference sequence). Deletions cut 3 bases from V and 0 bases from J, with 2 bases between. CDR3 length: 12 amino acids. Written as DNA, the CDR3 is TGTGCCAGCAGCTTTATGAACACTGAAGCTTTCTTT. Its protein is CASSFMNTEAFF.

This clonotype was observed at least ten times. The chain uses TRBV7-8 and TRBJ1-5; D may be TRBD1 (6 bases). Germline V gene lookup returns CDR1 SGHVS and CDR2 FQNEAQ. This CDR3 has 14 residues. The germline V and J ends were trimmed by 4 bases and 4 bases, with 11 bases remaining between them. The CDR3 DNA is TGTGCCAGCAGCTCGGGACACGAAAATCAGCCCCAGCATTTT. Residues: CASSSGHENQPQHF.

This clonotype was observed at least ten times. The rearrangement joins TRBV11-1 to TRBJ2-5; TRBD1 is a possible D gene (6 bases). The V and J ends lost 3 bases and 2 bases respectively, with 16 bases between them. Germline values: CDR1 SGHAT, CDR2 FQDESV (reference sequence). There are 16 residues in the CDR3. CDR3 bases: TGTGCCAGCAGCTTTGCGGTGGGGGCAGTACAAGAGACCCAGTACTTC. It encodes CASSFAVGAVQETQYF.

At least ten counts were recorded for this clonotype. The rearrangement uses TRBV3-1 and TRBJ1-2; D is ambiguous. CDR3 size: 15 residues. V lost 4 bases, J lost 2 bases, and 14 bases lay in between. CDR1 LGHDT and CDR2 YNNKEL come from the germline V gene (reference sequence). The CDR3 protein is CASSLQVRQNYGYTF. For the CDR3, the DNA is TGTGCCAGCAGCCTCCAAGTAAGGCAAAACTATGGCTACACCTTC. Using reference TRBV3-1 and TRBJ1-2 for the parts outside the CDR3, the full variable domain is DTAVSQTPKYLVTQMGNDKSIKCEQNLGHDTMYWYKQDSKKFLKIMFSYNNKELIINETVPNRFSPKSPDKAHLNLHINSLELGDSAVYFCASSLQVRQNYGYTFGSGTRLTVV.

This clonotype has just a few counts. This chain joins TRBV7-8 and TRBJ2-7; no clear D. The CDR3 has 16 residues. Germline V CDR1 and CDR2: SGHVS, FQNEAQ. V dropped 6 bases and J dropped 2 bases, with 20 bases sitting between them. This chain's CDR3 is CASSPPTVPLPYEQYF. CDR3 nucleotides: TGTGCCAGCAGTCCTCCCACGGTTCCCCTCCCCTACGAGCAGTACTTC.

This clonotype was observed many times. The chain joins TRBV7-2 to TRBJ2-3; D unresolved. The V gene lost 5 bases and the J gene lost 2 bases, with 5 bases spanning the gap. CDR3 length: 12 amino acids. From germline, CDR1 is SGHTA and CDR2 FQGNSA. The DNA for the CDR3 is TGTGCCAGCAGCCCATTCACAGATACGCAGTATTTT. This codes for CASSPFTDTQYF.

The V and J genes are TRBV6-1 and TRBJ1-5; D not resolved. The CDR3 contains 14 residues. The germline gives CDR1 MNHNS, CDR2 SASEGT. The ends were cut back, 8 bases at V and 5 bases at J, with 16 bases in the middle. DNA of the CDR3: TGTGCCAGCCGGCGGGAGGGCTATTATCAGCCCCAGCATTTT. This gives the protein CASRREGYYQPQHF.

In this sample, this clonotype turned up many times. This rearrangement joins TRBV7-9 to TRBJ1-2; TRBD1 agrees at 8 bases. The V gene's germline CDR1 is SEHNR and CDR2 FQNEAQ (reference sequence). Trimming removed 3 bases from V and 2 bases from J; junction bases left unmatched: 2. The CDR3 has 14 amino acids. The chain's CDR3 is CASSFGTGNYGYTF. CDR3 DNA: TGTGCCAGCAGCTTCGGGACAGGAAACTATGGCTACACCTTC. The variable domain in full, with the rest retrieved from reference TRBV7-9 and TRBJ1-2, is DTGVSQNPRHKITKRGQNVTFRCDPISEHNRLYWYRQTLGQGPEFLTYFQNEAQLEKSRLLSDRFSAERPKGSFSTLEIQRTEQGDSAMYLCASSFGTGNYGYTFGSGTRLTVV.

Of note for this clonotype: A read error is likely, as this CDR3 ends without the conserved phenylalanine or tryptophan. It is unclear where the CDR3 begins or ends on the DNA, so no DNA is shown, and the CDR3 is as TCRdb lists it. This chain connects TRBV5-1 to TRBJ2-2. The CDR3 is 15 amino acids long, termini counted. Germline assignment: CDR1 SGHRS and CDR2 YFSETQ. CDR3 amino acids: CASSLSQTNTGELMS.

This clonotype was observed a few times. V and J are TRBV30 and TRBJ2-7; D remains unclear. The CDR3 totals 14 residues. Trimming stripped 4 bases from V and 0 bases from J, with 13 bases between. CDR1 and CDR2 from the germline V gene are GTSNPN and SVGIG (reference sequence). CDR3 sequence reads: CAWTAQLSSYEQYF. In nucleotides, the CDR3 is TGTGCCTGGACGGCACAGCTAAGCTCCTACGAGCAGTACTTC.

As regards this clonotype: Germline is not matched at one junction end, which may reflect a read error. The J gene is TRBJ2-5, the V gene TRBV7-9; possible D gene TRBD2, 7 bases. The V gene's germline CDR1 is SEHNR and CDR2 FQNEAQ (reference sequence). This CDR3 is built from 17 residues. The CDR3 spells CASSQGGGTKAIEAQYF. The CDR3, as DNA: TGCGCCAGCAGCCAAGGGGGAGGGACTAAGGCGATAGAGGCCCAGTACTTC.

In the case of this clonotype: A read error may explain this, as a much larger clone is one base away. DNA of the CDR3: TGTGCCAGCAGGGTCGGTGCGATTGAAGAACTGTTTTTT. Amino acid sequence: CASRVGAIEELFF. The chain combines TRBV10-3 with TRBJ1-4, with D perhaps matching TRBD1 (5 bases). The germline V gene encodes CDR1 ENHRY and CDR2 SYGVKD. The CDR3 has 13 residues.

The chain has TRBV2 and TRBJ1-3; unclear D gene. The germline V gene has CDR1 SNHLY and CDR2 FYNNEI. V was trimmed by 5 bases and J by 2 bases, leaving 13 bases between them. This CDR3 is 15 amino acids long. In DNA, the CDR3 is TGTGCCAGCAGTAACGTAGAGAACACTGGAAACACCATATATTTT. Its translation: CASSNVENTGNTIYF.

Regarding this clonotype: This CDR3 is missing its conserved last phenylalanine or tryptophan, likely due to a read error. The limits of the CDR3 on the DNA are not certain, so only TCRdb's listed CDR3 is given. CDR3 residues: CASSLGPSTY. This chain connects TRBV27 to TRBJ1-6. Germline values: CDR1 MNHEY, CDR2 SMNVEV (reference sequence). The CDR3 sequence runs 10 residues, both termini included.

The genes are TRBV20-1 and TRBJ1-2; 8 bases align to TRBD1. CDR3 size: 13 residues. The junction had 7 bases not matched to a gene; V was cut back by 6 bases and J by 4 bases. Germline V CDR1 and CDR2: DFQATT, SNEGSKA (reference sequence). Here the CDR3 DNA reads TGCAGTGCCGAGCCGGGGACAGGCTATGGCTACACCTTC. Encoded protein: CSAEPGTGYGYTF.

The chain employs TRBV5-1 and TRBJ2-7; no reliable D call. CDR1 SGHRS and CDR2 YFSETQ come from the germline V gene. V lost 3 bases, J lost 3 bases, and 16 bases lay in between. The CDR3 contains 15 residues. In DNA, the CDR3 is TGCGCCAGCAGCTCCACGGGCCAAGGTATCTACGAGCAGTACTTC. It codes for CASSSTGQGIYEQYF.

This clonotype appeared many times. The V call is TRBV2, the J call TRBJ2-5; the match to TRBD2 covers 7 bases. Germline CDR1 reads SNHLY; CDR2 reads FYNNEI. With 3 bases clipped from V and 3 bases from J, the junction kept 4 bases outside the gene matches. The CDR3 runs 14 residues. The CDR3 region has the DNA TGTGCCAGCAGTGAGTGGCTAGCGGAAGAGACCCAGTACTTC. It encodes CASSEWLAEETQYF. Using reference TRBV2 and TRBJ2-5 for the parts outside the CDR3, the full variable domain is EPEVTQTPSHQVTQMGQEVILRCVPISNHLYFYWYRQILGQKVEFLVSFYNNEISEKSEIFDDQFSVERPDGSNFTLKIRSTKLEDSAMYFCASSEWLAEETQYFGPGTRLLVL.

This sequence joins TRBV7-8 and TRBJ2-5, with 9 bases lining up with TRBD2. Germline V gives CDR1 SGHVS, CDR2 FQNEAQ. The CDR3 totals 15 residues. The V segment lost 6 bases and the J segment 1 base; nucleotides outside the gene matches: 6. Here the CDR3 reads CASRKGTSTQETQYF. CDR3 coding DNA: TGTGCCAGCAGGAAGGGGACTAGCACCCAAGAGACCCAGTACTTC.

Ten or more counts support this clonotype. The chain employs TRBV7-9 and TRBJ1-2; 9 bases align to TRBD1. V shed 5 bases and J 4 bases; nucleotides not matched to a gene: 11. The CDR3 has 16 amino acids. The germline CDR1 and CDR2 sequences are SEHNR and FQNEAQ (reference sequence). The CDR3 loop is CASSPPGQGLPYGYTF. The CDR3 DNA sequence: TGTGCCAGCAGCCCGCCGGGACAGGGTTTACCCTATGGCTACACCTTC.